This T cell receptor beta chain is drawn from a study of post-analysis software for immune sequencing data. About the research overall: Patients had relapsing-remitting, secondary progressive or progressive-relapsing multiple sclerosis; some lacked subtype. Study-wide results and caveats: A few TRBV segments were significantly more frequent in patients than in controls. TRBV5-6, TRBV5-1 and TRBV20-1 were among these segments. Diversity measured as normalized Chao1 was significantly lower in multiple sclerosis patients than in controls.

Tagging with unique molecular identifiers was a feature of the TCR beta cDNA libraries. TCRdb redid the calling of the PCR reads with MiXCR, one entry per CDR3 protein. This table holds about 400,000 distinct CDR3 sequences, approximately 38% found once. Notes on this clonotype: Its antigen is not identified.

Trimming at V came to 4 bases and at J to 7 bases, leaving 3 bases not matched to a gene. CDR1 is LGHDT, CDR2 YNNKEL, per germline (reference sequence). The CDR3 covers 13 residues. This TCR came from a girl aged 5-17 years with multiple sclerosis. The chain employs TRBV3-1 and TRBJ2-4; 8 positions agree with TRBD1. Sequencing used blood. The CDR3 DNA reads as TGTGCCAGCAGCCTACAGGGGGAGAACATTCAGTACTTC. This gives the protein CASSLQGENIQYF.